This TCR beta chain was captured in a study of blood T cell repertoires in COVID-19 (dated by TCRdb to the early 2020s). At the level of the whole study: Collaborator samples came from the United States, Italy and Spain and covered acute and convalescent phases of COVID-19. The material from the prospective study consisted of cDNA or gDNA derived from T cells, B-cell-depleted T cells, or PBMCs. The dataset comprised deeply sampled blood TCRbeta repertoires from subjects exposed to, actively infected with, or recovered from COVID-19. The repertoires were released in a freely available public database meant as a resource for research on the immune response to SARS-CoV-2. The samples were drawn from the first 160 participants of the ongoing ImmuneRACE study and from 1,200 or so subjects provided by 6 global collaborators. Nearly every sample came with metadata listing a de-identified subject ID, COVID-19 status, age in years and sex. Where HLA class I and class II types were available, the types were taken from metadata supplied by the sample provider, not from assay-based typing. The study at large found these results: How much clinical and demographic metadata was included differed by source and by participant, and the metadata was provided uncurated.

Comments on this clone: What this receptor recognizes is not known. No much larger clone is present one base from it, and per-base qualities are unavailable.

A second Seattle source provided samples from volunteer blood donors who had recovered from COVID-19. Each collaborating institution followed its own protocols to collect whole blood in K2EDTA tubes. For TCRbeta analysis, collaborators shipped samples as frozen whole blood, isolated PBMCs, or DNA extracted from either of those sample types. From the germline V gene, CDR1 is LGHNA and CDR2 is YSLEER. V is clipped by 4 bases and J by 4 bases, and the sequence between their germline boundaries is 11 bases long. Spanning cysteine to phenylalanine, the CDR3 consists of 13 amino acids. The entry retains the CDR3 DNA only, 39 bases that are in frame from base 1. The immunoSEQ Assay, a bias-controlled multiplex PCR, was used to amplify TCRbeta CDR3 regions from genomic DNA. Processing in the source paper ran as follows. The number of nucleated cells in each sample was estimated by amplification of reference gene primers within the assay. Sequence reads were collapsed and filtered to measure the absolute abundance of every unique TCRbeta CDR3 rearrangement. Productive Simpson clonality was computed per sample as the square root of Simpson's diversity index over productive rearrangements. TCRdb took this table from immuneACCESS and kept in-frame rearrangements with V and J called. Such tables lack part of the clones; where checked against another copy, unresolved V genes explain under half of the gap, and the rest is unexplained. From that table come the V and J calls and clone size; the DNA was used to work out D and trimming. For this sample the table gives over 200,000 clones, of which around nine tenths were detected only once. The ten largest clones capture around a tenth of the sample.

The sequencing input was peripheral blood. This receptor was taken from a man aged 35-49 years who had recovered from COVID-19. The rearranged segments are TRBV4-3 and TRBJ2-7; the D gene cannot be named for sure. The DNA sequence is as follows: TGCGCCAGCAGCCTTTTCCTAGAATACGAGCAGTACTTC. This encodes CASSLFLEYEQYF.